This TCR beta chain is from a study of technical replicates of blood from a handful of donors. The repertoire was sequenced with immunoSEQ multiplex PCR; TCRdb's copy has only in-frame clones and lacks some. Of 80,000 or so clones listed, roughly 98% are singletons. This clone was counted a single time. This CDR3 is built from 13 residues. Germline V gene lookup returns CDR1 MNHNS and CDR2 SASEGT. V lost 2 bases to trimming and J lost 8 bases, with 12 bases between them. Sequenced: T cells isolated from PBMCs. The chain is built from TRBV6-1 and TRBJ1-2, with D unclear. The TCR sequence derives from a human donor in good health. CDR3: CASSEPSGYGYTF. The CDR3 DNA sequence: TGTGCCAGCAGTGAACCGTCGGGGTACGGCTACACCTTC.